This T cell receptor beta chain derives from a study of blood T cell repertoires in COVID-19. Overall study context: Samples of COVID-19 (acute and convalescent) were obtained from the United States, Italy and Spain. Nucleic acid was either cDNA or gDNA, and it came from T cells, B-cell-depleted T cells, or PBMCs.

This CDR3 has 18 amino acids. The germline V gene has CDR1 MNHEY and CDR2 SMNVEV (reference sequence). Losses at the gene ends were 5 bases for V and 6 bases for J; bases not matched to a gene: 14. Original analysis: Cell counts per sample came from amplifying reference gene primers. TCRdb's table, derived via immunoSEQ multiplex PCR, lists solely in-frame clones and lacks some. The V and J calls and clone size come from that table; D and trimming were worked out from the DNA. Among 470,000 or so clones, 70% to 90% were seen once, and the ten largest hold over 1.5%. In assigning cohorts, the study relied on participant-reported clinical history.

Material: PBMCs or T cells enriched from blood (not recorded which). The rearrangement uses TRBV27 and TRBJ2-3, with 13 bases aligning to TRBD2. This TCR was sampled from a woman aged 18-29 years with acute COVID-19. CDR3 sequence (DNA): TGTGCCAGCAGTACCCGACAGAGGGGACTAGCGGGATTGGATACGCAGTATTTT. Its protein is CASSTRQRGLAGLDTQYF.